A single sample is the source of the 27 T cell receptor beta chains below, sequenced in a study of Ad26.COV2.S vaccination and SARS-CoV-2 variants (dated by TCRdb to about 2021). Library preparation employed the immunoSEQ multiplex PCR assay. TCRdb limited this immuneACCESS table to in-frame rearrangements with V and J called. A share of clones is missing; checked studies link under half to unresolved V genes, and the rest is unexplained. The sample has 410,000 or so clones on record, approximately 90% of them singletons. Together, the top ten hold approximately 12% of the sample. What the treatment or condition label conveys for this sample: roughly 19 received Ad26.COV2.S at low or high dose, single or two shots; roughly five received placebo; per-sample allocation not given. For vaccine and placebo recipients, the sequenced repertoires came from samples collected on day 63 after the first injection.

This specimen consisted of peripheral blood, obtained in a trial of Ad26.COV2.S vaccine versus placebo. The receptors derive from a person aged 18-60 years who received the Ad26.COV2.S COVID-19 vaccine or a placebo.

CDR3: CASSEGKWGRVYEQYF. The CDR3, as DNA: TGCGCCAGCAGTGAGGGGAAGTGGGGCAGGGTTTACGAGCAGTACTTC. The rearrangement uses TRBV10-1 and TRBJ2-7; D is possibly TRBD1 (5 bases). The germline V gene encodes CDR1 WNHNN and CDR2 SYGVQD (reference sequence). The germline V and J ends were trimmed by 2 bases and 4 bases, with 18 bases remaining between them. The CDR3 is 16 amino acids.

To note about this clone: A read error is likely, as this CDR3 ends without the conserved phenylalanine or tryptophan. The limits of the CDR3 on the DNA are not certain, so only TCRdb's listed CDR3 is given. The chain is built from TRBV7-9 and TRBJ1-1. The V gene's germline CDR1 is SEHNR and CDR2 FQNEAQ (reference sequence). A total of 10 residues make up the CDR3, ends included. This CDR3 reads CASSYTVALM.

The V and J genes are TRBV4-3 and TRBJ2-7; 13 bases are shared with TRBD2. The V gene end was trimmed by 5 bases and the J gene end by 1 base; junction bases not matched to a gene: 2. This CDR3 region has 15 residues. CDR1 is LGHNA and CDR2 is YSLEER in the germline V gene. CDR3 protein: CASSWGLAGSYEQYF. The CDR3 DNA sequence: TGCGCCAGCAGCTGGGGACTAGCGGGATCCTACGAGCAGTACTTC.

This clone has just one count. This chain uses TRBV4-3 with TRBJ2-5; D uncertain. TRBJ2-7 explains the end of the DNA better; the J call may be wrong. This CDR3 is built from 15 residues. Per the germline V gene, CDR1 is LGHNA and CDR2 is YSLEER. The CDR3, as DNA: TGCGCCAGCAGCCAAGAAATCGGGCGGATGTACGAGCAGTACTTC. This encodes CASSQEIGRMYEQYF.

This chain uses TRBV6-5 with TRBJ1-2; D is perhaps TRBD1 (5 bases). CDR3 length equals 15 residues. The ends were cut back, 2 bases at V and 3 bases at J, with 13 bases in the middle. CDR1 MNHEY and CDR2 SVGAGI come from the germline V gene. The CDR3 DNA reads TGTGCCAGCAGTTACCAATTTACCAGGGACTATGGCTACACCTTC. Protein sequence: CASSYQFTRDYGYTF.

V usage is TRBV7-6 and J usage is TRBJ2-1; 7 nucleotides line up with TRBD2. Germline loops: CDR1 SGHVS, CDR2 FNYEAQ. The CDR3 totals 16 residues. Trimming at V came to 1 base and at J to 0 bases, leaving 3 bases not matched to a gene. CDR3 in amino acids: CASSLEAGISYNEQFF. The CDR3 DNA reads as TGTGCCAGCAGCTTAGAAGCGGGAATCTCCTACAATGAGCAGTTCTTC.

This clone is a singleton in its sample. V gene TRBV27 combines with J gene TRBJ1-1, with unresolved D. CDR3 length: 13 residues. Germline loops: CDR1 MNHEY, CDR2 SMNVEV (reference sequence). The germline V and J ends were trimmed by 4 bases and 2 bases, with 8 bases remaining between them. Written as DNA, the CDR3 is TGTGCCAGCAGTTGGCGGGTAAACACTGAAGCTTTCTTT. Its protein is CASSWRVNTEAFF.

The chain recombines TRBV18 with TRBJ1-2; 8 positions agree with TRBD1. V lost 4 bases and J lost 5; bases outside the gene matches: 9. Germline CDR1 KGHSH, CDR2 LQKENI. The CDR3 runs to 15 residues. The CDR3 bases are TGTGCCAGCTCACTCGAGGACAGGGTGGGTTATGGCTACACCTTC. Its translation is CASSLEDRVGYGYTF.

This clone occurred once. CDR3 sequence (DNA): TGTGCCAGCAGCTTGGGACTAGCGCAAGAGACCCAGTACTTC. The encoded protein is CASSLGLAQETQYF. V is TRBV7-6 and J is TRBJ2-5; 10 nucleotides line up with TRBD2. Germline CDR1 and CDR2: SGHVS and FNYEAQ. The V gene end was trimmed by 3 bases and the J gene end by 2 bases; junction bases not matched to a gene: 0. This CDR3 comprises 14 residues.

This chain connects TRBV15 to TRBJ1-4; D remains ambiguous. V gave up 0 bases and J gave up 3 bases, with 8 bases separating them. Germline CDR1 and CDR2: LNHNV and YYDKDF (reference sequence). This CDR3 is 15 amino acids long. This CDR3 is CATSRDSPPNEKLFF. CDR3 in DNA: TGTGCCACCAGCAGAGACAGTCCACCTAATGAAAAACTGTTTTTT. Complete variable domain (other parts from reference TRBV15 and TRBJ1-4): DAMVIQNPRYQVTQFGKPVTLSCSQTLNHNVMYWYQQKSSQAPKLLFHYYDKDFNNEADTPDNFQSRRPNTSFCFLDIRSPGLGDTAMYLCATSRDSPPNEKLFFGSGTQLSVL.

The CDR3 DNA sequence: TGTGCCAGCAGCCGAGGGGGCTCGAACACTGAAGCTTTCTTT. This sequence encodes CASSRGGSNTEAFF. The V and J genes are TRBV6-2 or TRBV6-3 and TRBJ1-1; 7 nucleotides align to TRBD1. The CDR3 runs 14 residues. V lost 6 bases, J lost 1 base, and 5 bases stayed unmatched. Looked up from germline, CDR1 is MNHEY and CDR2 is SVGEGT.

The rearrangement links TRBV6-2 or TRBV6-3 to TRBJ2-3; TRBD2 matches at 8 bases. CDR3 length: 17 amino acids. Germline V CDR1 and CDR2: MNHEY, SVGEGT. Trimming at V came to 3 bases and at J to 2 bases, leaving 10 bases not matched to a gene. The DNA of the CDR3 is TGTGCCAGCAGTTATAAGAGCGGGAGTAGGGTCACAGATACGCAGTATTTT. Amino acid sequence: CASSYKSGSRVTDTQYF.

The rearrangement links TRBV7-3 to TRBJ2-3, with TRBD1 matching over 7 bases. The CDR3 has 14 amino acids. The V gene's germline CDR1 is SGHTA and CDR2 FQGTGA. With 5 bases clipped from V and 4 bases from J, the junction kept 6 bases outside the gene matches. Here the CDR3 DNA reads TGTGCCAGCAGCCCTAAAGGGGGCTCAGATACGCAGTATTTT. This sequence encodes CASSPKGGSDTQYF.

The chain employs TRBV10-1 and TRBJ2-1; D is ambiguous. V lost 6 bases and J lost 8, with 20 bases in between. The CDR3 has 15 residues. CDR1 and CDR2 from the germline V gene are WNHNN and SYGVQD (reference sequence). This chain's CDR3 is CASRSPRGPCDEQFF. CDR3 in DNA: TGCGCCAGCAGATCGCCGCGAGGCCCATGCGATGAGCAGTTCTTC.

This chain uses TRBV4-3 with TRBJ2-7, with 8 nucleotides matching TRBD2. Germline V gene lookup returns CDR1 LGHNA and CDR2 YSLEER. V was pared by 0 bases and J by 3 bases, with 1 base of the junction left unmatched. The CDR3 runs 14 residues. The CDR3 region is CASSQDRGGYEQYF. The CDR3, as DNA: TGCGCCAGCAGCCAAGATCGGGGGGGCTACGAGCAGTACTTC.

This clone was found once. The chain's CDR3 is CASNDGNTGELFF. The CDR3, as DNA: TGTGCCAGCAACGACGGGAACACCGGGGAGCTGTTTTTT. The chain links TRBV9 to TRBJ2-2; D not resolved. CDR1 and CDR2 (germline): SGDLS, YYNGEE. This CDR3 spans 13 amino acids. V was clipped by 6 bases and J by 1 base, with 7 bases between them. The entire variable domain, with the rest obtained from reference TRBV9 and TRBJ2-2, is as follows: DSGVTQTPKHLITATGQRVTLRCSPRSGDLSVYWYQQSLDQGLQFLIQYYNGEERAKGNILERFSAQQFPDLHSELNLSSLELGDSALYFCASNDGNTGELFFGEGSRLTVL.

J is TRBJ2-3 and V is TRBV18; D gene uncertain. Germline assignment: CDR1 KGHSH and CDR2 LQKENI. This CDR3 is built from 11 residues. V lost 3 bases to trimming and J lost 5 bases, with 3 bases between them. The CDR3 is CASSPGDTQYF. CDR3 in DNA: TGTGCCAGCTCACCCGGAGATACGCAGTATTTT.

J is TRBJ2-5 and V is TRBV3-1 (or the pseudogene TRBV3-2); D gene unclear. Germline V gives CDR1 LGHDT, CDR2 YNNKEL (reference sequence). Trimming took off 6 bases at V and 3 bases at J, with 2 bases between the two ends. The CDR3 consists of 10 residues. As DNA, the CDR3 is TGTGCCAGCAGAGAAGAGACCCAGTACTTC. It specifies CASREETQYF.

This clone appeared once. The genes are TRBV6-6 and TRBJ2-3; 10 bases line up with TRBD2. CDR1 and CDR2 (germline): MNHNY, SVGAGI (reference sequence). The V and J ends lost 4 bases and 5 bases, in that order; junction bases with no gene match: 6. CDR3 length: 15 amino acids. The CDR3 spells CASSSLAGAKDTQYF. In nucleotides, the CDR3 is TGTGCCAGCAGTTCCCTAGCGGGAGCTAAAGATACGCAGTATTTT.

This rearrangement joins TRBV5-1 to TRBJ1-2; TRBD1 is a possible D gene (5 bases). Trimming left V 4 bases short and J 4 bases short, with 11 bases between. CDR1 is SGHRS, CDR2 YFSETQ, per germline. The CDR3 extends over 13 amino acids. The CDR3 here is CASSAGTAYGYTF. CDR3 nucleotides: TGCGCCAGCAGCGCCGGGACTGCCTATGGCTACACCTTC.

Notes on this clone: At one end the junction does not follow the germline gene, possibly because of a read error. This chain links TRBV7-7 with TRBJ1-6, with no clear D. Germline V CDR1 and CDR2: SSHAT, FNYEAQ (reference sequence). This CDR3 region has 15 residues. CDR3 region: CASSLARENNSPLHF. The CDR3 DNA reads TGTGCTAGCAGCTTAGCGCGGGAGAATAATTCACCCCTCCACTTT.

The CDR3 region has the DNA TGTGCCAGCAGCGTAGCTAGCGGGATATACAATGAGCAGTTCTTC. Translating gives CASSVASGIYNEQFF. The chain recombines TRBV9 with TRBJ2-1, with 9 bases that match TRBD2. This CDR3 has 15 residues. The germline V gene encodes CDR1 SGDLS and CDR2 YYNGEE. Trimming removed 0 bases from V and 4 bases from J; junction bases left unmatched: 2.

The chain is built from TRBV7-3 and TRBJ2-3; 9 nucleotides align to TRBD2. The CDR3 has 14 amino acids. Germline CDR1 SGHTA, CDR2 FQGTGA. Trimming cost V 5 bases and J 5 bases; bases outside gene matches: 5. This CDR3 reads CASSTGLAVDTQYF. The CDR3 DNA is TGTGCCAGCAGCACGGGACTAGCTGTAGATACGCAGTATTTT. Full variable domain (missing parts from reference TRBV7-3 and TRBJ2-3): GAGVSQTPSNKVTEKGKYVELRCDPISGHTALYWYRQSLGQGPEFLIYFQGTGAADDSGLPNDRFFAVRPEGSVSTLKIQRTERGDSAVYLCASSTGLAVDTQYFGPGTRLTVL.

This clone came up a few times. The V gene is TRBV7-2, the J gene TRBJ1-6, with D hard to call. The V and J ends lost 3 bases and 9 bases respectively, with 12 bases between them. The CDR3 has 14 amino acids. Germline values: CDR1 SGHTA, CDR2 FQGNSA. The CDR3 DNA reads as TGTGCCAGCAGCTTTTCTGGTCCCTCTTCACCCCTCCACTTT. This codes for CASSFSGPSSPLHF.

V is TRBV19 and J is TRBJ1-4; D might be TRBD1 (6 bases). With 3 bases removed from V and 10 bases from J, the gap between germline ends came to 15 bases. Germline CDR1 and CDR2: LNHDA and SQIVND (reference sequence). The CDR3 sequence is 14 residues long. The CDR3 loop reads CASSIGEGGGKLFF. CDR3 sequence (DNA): TGTGCCAGTAGTATTGGAGAAGGGGGAGGAAAACTGTTTTTT. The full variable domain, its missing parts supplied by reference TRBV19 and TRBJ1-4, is DGGITQSPKYLFRKEGQNVTLSCEQNLNHDAMYWYRQDPGQGLRLIYYSQIVNDFQKGDIAEGYSVSREKKESFPLTVTSAQKNPTAFYLCASSIGEGGGKLFFGSGTQLSVL.

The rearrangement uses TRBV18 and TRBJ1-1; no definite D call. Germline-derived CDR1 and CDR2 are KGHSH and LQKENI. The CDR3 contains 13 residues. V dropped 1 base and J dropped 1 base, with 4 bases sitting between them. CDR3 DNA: TGTGCCAGCTCACCACGGACGAACACTGAAGCTTTCTTT. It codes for CASSPRTNTEAFF.

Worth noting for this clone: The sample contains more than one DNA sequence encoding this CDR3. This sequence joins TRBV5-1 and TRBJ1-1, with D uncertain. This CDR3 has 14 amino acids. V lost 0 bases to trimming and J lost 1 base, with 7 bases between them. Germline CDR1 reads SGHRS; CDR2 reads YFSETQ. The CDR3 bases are TGCGCCAGCAGCTTGGACGTAGGGAACACTGAAGCTTTCTTT. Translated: CASSLDVGNTEAFF.